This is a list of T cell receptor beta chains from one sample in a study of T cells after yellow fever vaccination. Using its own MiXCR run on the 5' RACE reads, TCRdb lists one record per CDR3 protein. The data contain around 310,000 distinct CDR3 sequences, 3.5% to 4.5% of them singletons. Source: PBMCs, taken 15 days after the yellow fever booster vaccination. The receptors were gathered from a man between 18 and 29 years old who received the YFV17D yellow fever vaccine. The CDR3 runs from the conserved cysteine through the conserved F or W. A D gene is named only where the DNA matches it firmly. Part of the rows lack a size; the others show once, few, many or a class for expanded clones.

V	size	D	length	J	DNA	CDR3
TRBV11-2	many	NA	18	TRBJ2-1	TGTGCCAGCAGCTTAGAGGGGGAGTGGGAGGACAGGTCGTATGAGCAGTTCTTC	CASSLEGEWEDRSYEQFF
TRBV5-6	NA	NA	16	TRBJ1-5	TGTGCCAGCAGCTTGTCCGCCGGGACACCAGATCAGCCCCAGCATTTT	CASSLSAGTPDQPQHF
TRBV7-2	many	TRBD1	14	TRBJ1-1	TGTGCCAGCAGCTCCTACAGGGGGTGGACTGAAGCTTTCTTT	CASSSYRGWTEAFF
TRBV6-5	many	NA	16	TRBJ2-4	TGTGCCAGCAGTTACTCGTCGGGTCTAGCCAAAAACATTCAGTACTTC	CASSYSSGLAKNIQYF
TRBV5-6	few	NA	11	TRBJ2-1	TGTGCCAGCAGCCGGGTCCCTGAGCAGTTCTTC	CASSRVPEQFF
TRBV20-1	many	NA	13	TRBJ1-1	TGCAGTGCTCGCTTGGGGGGGAGGACTGAAGCTTTCTTT	CSARLGGRTEAFF
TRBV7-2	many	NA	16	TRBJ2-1	TGTGCCAGCAGCTCCTGGACAGCCGGCGCGCACAATGAGCAGTTCTTC	CASSSWTAGAHNEQFF
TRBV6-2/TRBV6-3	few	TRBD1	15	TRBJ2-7	TGTGCCAGCAGTTACTCAACCGGGACAGGGCGCGAGCAGTACTTC	CASSYSTGTGREQYF
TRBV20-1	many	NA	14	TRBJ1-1	TGCAGTGCCCCTAACAGGGAGGGGTGGACTGAAGCTTTCTTT	CSAPNREGWTEAFF
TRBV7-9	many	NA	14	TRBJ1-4	TGTGCCAGCACCCCGGGGACTGCAAATGAAAAACTGTTTTTT	CASTPGTANEKLFF
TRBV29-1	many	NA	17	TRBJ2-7	TGCAGCGTTGAAGGACACTCCGACAGGGAGGGTCCCTACGAGCAGTACTTC	CSVEGHSDREGPYEQYF
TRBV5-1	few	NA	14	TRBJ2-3	TGCGCCAGCAGCTTGGGCCGACAAACAGATACGCAGTATTTT	CASSLGRQTDTQYF
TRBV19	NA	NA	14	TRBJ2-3	TGTGCCAGTGGGACTCAAGCTAGCACAGATACGCAGTATTTT	CASGTQASTDTQYF
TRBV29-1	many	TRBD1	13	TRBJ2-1	TGCAGCGCCGAAACGGACAGGGGCAATGAGCAGTTCTTC	CSAETDRGNEQFF
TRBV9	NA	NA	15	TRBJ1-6	TGTGCCAGCAGCCCGAGAATGGATCGTGGTTCACCCCTCCACTTT	CASSPRMDRGSPLHF
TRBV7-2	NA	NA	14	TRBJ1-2	TGTGCCAGCAGCTCCGGAATCGCGGACTATGGCTACACCTTC	CASSSGIADYGYTF
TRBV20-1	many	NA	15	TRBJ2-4	TGCAGTGCTCCACCCGGGGGACTAGCCAAAAACATTCAGTACTTC	CSAPPGGLAKNIQYF
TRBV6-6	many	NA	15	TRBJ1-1	TGTGCCAGCAGTAATTTAGAGGTGATGAACACTGAAGCTTTCTTT	CASSNLEVMNTEAFF
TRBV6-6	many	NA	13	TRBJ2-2	TGTGCCAGCAGTCCTAAAAACACCGGGGAGCTGTTTTTT	CASSPKNTGELFF
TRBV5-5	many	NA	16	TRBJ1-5	TGTGCCAGCAGCCTGGACACGACAGGATTCAATCAGCCCCAGCATTTT	CASSLDTTGFNQPQHF
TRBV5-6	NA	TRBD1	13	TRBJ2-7	TGTGCCAGCAGCTTGACAGGGGTGGACGAGCAGTACTTC	CASSLTGVDEQYF
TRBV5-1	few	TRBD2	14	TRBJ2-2	TGCGCCAGCGGGGCTAGCGGGGTGTCCGGGGAGCTGTTTTTT	CASGASGVSGELFF
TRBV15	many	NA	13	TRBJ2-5	TGTGCCACCAGCAGAGAACGAGGAGAGACCCAGTACTTC	CATSRERGETQYF
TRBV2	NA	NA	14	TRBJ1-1	TGTGCCAGCAGGAGAAGGGGGGATGACACTGAAGCTTTCTTT	CASRRRGDDTEAFF
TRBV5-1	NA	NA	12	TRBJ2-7	TGCGCCAGCAGGGAGCAATCCTACGAGCAGTACTTC	CASREQSYEQYF
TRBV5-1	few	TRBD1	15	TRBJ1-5	TGCGCCAGCAGCTTGGAGGGGGCATTGGAGCAGCCCCAGCATTTT	CASSLEGALEQPQHF
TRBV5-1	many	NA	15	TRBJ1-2	TGCGCCAGCAGCCCGGACGGTCCCCCGCTCTATGGCTACACCTTC	CASSPDGPPLYGYTF
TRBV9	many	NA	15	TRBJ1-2	TGTGCCAGCAGCGTAGCTGAGAGCGCTAACTATGGCTACACCTTC	CASSVAESANYGYTF
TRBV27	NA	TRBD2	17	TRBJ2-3	TGTGCCAGCAGTCCCGGGACTAGCCCCCGGCGCACAGATACGCAGTATTTT	CASSPGTSPRRTDTQYF
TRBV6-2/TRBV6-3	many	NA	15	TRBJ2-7	TGTGCCAGCAGTTACTCGCCGGGGATCTCCTACGAGCAGTACTTC	CASSYSPGISYEQYF
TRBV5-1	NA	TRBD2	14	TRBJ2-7	TGCGCCAGCAGCTCGGTAGCGGGGTCGAACGAGCAGTACTTC	CASSSVAGSNEQYF
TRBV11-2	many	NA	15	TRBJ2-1	TGTGCCAGCAGCCCAACAAGGGGGGCCTACAATGAGCAGTTCTTC	CASSPTRGAYNEQFF
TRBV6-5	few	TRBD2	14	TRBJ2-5	TGTGCCAGCAGTCCAAGGACTAGCGGGGGGTCCCAGTACTTC	CASSPRTSGGSQYF
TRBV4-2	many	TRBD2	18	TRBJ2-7	TGTGCCAGCAGCCAATCTACGCCCCGAAACCGGGACTACGGCGGGCAGTACTTC	CASSQSTPRNRDYGGQYF
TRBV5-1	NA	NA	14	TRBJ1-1	TGCGCCAGCAGCTCGCTACAGGGGAACACTGAAGCTTTCTTT	CASSSLQGNTEAFF
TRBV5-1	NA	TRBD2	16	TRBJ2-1	TGCGCCAGCAGCTTGCCGCGGGGGGGCCTTCGCAATGAGCAGTTCTTC	CASSLPRGGLRNEQFF
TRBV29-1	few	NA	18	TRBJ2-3	TGCAGCGTTGAAGATTGGTCAGGGACTCCAACAAGCACAGATACGCAGTATTTT	CSVEDWSGTPTSTDTQYF
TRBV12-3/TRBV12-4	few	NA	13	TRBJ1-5	TGTGCCAGCAGTTTAGAGGGCTATCAGCCCCAGCATTTT	CASSLEGYQPQHF
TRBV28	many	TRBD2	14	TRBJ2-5	TGTGCCAGCAGTTTGTTCCTAGCGGGAGGGACCCAGTACTTC	CASSLFLAGGTQYF
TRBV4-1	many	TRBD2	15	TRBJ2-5	TGCGCCAGCAGCCAACTAGCGGGGGGGCGGCAAACCCAGTACTTC	CASSQLAGGRQTQYF
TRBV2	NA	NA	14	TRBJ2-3	TGTGCCAGCAGCAGGGACGGAAGCACAGATACGCAGTATTTT	CASSRDGSTDTQYF
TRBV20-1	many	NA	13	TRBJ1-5	TGCAGTGCTACAAAACAGGGAAATCAGCCCCAGCATTTT	CSATKQGNQPQHF
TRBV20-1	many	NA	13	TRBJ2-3	TGCAGTGCTAGAGCACCTAGCACAGATACGCAGTATTTT	CSARAPSTDTQYF
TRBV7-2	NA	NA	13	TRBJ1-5	TGTGCCAGCAGCTTATTCGAGGGTCAGCCCCAGCATTTT	CASSLFEGQPQHF
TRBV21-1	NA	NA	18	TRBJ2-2	TGTGCCAGCAGCAAGCCGGCGTCTAACGGCCCAAACACCGGGGAGCTGTTTTTT	CASSKPASNGPNTGELFF
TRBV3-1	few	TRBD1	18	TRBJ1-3	TGTGCCAGCAGCCCAAACTCAGGGACAGGGGGAGTCGGAAACACCATATATTTT	CASSPNSGTGGVGNTIYF
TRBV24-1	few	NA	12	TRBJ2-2	TGTGCCACCAGTGATTTTCCCGGGGAGCTGTTTTTT	CATSDFPGELFF
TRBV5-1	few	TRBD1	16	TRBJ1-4	TGCGCCAGCAGCCTTCGACAGGGAGGGGGTAATGAAAAACTGTTTTTT	CASSLRQGGGNEKLFF
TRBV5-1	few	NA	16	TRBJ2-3	TGCGCCAGCAGCGCCGGAGTTCGGGGGTACCCAGATACGCAGTATTTT	CASSAGVRGYPDTQYF
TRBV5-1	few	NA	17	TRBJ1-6	TGCGCCAGCAGCACTGGTTCTTGTTGGGGAAGAAGGTGCACCCTCCACTTT	CASSTGSCWGRRCTLHF
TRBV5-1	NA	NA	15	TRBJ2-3	TGCGCCAGCAGCTTCAAACAGGGCCGGGCAGATACGCAGTATTTT	CASSFKQGRADTQYF
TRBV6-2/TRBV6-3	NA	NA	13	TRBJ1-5	TGTGCCAGCAGCTTCCATGGGATGCAGCCCCAGCATTTT	CASSFHGMQPQHF
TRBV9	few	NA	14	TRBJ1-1	TGTGCCAGCAGCGGGTCTTTGGAGAACACTGAAGCTTTCTTT	CASSGSLENTEAFF
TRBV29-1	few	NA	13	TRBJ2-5	TGCAGCGTTGGACGGGGGATACAAGAGACCCAGTACTTC	CSVGRGIQETQYF
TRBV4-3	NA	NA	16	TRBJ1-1	TGCGCCAGCAGCAAAGCCGAAGGACGGGGAAACACTGAAGCTTTCTTT	CASSKAEGRGNTEAFF